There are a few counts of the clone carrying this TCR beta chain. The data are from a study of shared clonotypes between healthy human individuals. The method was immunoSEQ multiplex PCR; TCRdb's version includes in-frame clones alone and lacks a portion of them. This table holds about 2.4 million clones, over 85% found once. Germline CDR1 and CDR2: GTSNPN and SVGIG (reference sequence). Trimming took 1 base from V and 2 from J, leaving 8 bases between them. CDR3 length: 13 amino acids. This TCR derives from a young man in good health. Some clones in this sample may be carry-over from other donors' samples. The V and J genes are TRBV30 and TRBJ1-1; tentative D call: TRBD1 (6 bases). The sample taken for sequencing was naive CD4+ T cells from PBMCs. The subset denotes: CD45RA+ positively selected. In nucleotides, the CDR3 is TGTGCCTGGAGTGCCAGGGGTAACACTGAAGCTTTCTTT. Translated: CAWSARGNTEAFF.